The source of this T cell receptor beta chain is a study of T cell responses to AZD1222 COVID-19 vaccine (dated by TCRdb to about 2021). About the investigation overall: AZD1222 recipients given second doses at about 4 weeks or at about 12 weeks were pooled, since spike-specific TCR depth and breadth were not found to differ between the two schedules. Trial participants were enrolled by age into 18-55, 56-69 and 70-plus year subgroups, with approximately 160, 26 and 62 TCR-sequenced participants respectively. TCR sequencing was performed for 233 trial participants, of whom some 200 were given two doses of AZD1222 and approximately 25 were given two doses of MenACWY control vaccine. Points the paper makes about the study in general: CD4 TCRs associated with the vaccine covered the entire spike protein, and the dominant responses were in regions 160-218 and 743-854. Most participants were white British and females outnumbered males, and the authors suggested that clonal diversity may have been underestimated. Epitopes outside the regions mutated in the B.1.351 and B.1.1.7 variants were reportedly recognized by nearly half of the unique spike-specific TCRs. The 56-69-year group was small, and its depth increase did not reach significance, likely because of low power. Because no day 14 peak-response samples were available, the repertoires could be characterized only after the peak T cell response. After two AZD1222 doses, both the breadth and the depth of spike-specific TCRs were significantly higher than at day 0 and than in MenACWY recipients. Conclusions about previously exposed vaccinees were limited because only six AZD1222 recipients were SARS-CoV-2 seropositive at baseline.

The CDR3 regions of human TCRbeta chains were analyzed by immunosequencing. Turning to the authors' computational methods: TCRs in the repertoires were matched against a reference library of SARS-CoV-2-specific TCRs that had been generated with the MIRA antigen-specificity platform. Breadth meant the fraction of unique TCRs that were SARS-CoV-2-associated, whereas depth meant the fraction of total T cells that were SARS-CoV-2-associated. Each spike-specific TCR was assigned to its reactive spike region and to a CD4 or CD8 class using the MIRA data. Log10-transformed breadth and depth values were compared by one-way ANOVA with Sidak's multiple comparisons tests. TCRdb holds this immuneACCESS table with in-frame rearrangements only. Some clones are missing; in checked studies, unresolved V genes explain under half, and the rest has no known cause. Clone size and V and J calls were adopted from that table, with D and trimming inferred from the DNA. Present in this sample are some 120,000 clones, approximately 94% of which were seen just once. Approximately 6.3% of the sample is held by the ten biggest clonotypes.

The intended sense of this specimen's time point label: baseline before first vaccination. Vaccinee samples were obtained from the UK trials COV001 and COV002, which included a single-blind randomized controlled phase 2/3 trial of AZD1222 (ChAdOx1 nCoV-19) in healthy adults. Trial participant PBMC samples were collected at day 0 and day 28 after the second dose for TCRbeta chain sequencing. V lost 3 bases and J lost 6 bases; the stretch between them is 9 bases long. CDR1 and CDR2 are drawn from the germline V gene (reference sequence): GTSNPN, SVGIG. The CDR3, cysteine through phenylalanine, is 11 amino acids long. Only CDR3 DNA is held: 33 bases, read in frame from base 1. In the case of this clone: What this receptor recognizes is not known. No base qualities exist here, and no much larger clone lies one base off it.

The chain couples TRBV30 to TRBJ2-7, with the D segment identity uncertain. The specimen was peripheral blood, collected on day 0 of AZD1222 vaccination. This receptor was identified in an adult in good health. The CDR3 has the sequence CAWSLGGEQYF. The sequenced DNA: TGTGCCTGGAGCCTCGGCGGCGAGCAGTACTTC.